The 27 T cell receptor beta chains below were found in one sample sequenced in a study of shared clonotypes between healthy human individuals. Assay used: immunoSEQ multiplex PCR; TCRdb lists only in-frame clones, some missing. The sample comprises some 2 million clones, 85% to 95% of which are singletons, and 0.1% to 0.15% rests with the top ten. Sequenced: naive CD4+ T cells sorted from blood. The sample's subset: CD45RA+ positively selected. These receptors all stem from a man aged 18-30 years in good health.

Concerning this clone itself: The identical CDR3 is also encoded by other nucleotide sequences in the sample. The chain combines TRBV6-6 with TRBJ2-7, with D unclear. CDR3 size: 11 residues. V lost 5 bases and J 5 bases, leaving 7 bases between the germline ends. Germline CDR1 reads MNHNY; CDR2 reads SVGAGI (reference sequence). The CDR3 loop is CASSPLHEQYF. In nucleotides, the CDR3 is TGTGCCAGCAGTCCCCTCCACGAGCAGTACTTC.

CDR3 nucleotides: TGTGCCAGCAGGGGGCCAGGCTATGGCTACACCTTC. Protein sequence: CASRGPGYGYTF. The rearrangement joins TRBV2 to TRBJ1-2, with a weak D call TRBD1 (5 bases). With 6 bases removed from V and 4 bases from J, the gap between germline ends came to 9 bases. Germline assignment: CDR1 SNHLY and CDR2 FYNNEI. This CDR3 has 12 amino acids.

The rearrangement joins TRBV2 to TRBJ1-4; D is ambiguous. This CDR3 comprises 13 residues. V was pared by 4 bases and J by 4 bases, with 7 bases between. Germline CDR1 reads SNHLY; CDR2 reads FYNNEI. The CDR3 loop is CASSGEFNEKLFF. CDR3 sequence (DNA): TGTGCCAGCAGTGGGGAGTTTAATGAAAAACTGTTTTTT.

The gene calls are TRBV15 and TRBJ1-5; D is uncertain. The CDR3 contains 14 residues. The V and J ends lost 5 bases and 3 bases respectively, with 11 bases between them. CDR1 is LNHNV and CDR2 is YYDKDF in the germline V gene (reference sequence). The DNA of the CDR3 is TGTGCCACCAGCTATTTAGACACCAATCAGCCCCAGCATTTT. It yields the protein CATSYLDTNQPQHF.

J is TRBJ2-3 and V is TRBV6-5, with a tentative D call TRBD1 (6 bases). The CDR3 totals 15 residues. Trimming removed 6 bases from V and 0 bases from J, with 13 bases in between. Germline V gene lookup returns CDR1 MNHEY and CDR2 SVGAGI. The DNA for the CDR3 is TGTGCCAGCAGACGGACAGAATATAGCACAGATACGCAGTATTTT. It encodes CASRRTEYSTDTQYF.

Regarding this clone: No conserved phenylalanine or tryptophan ends this CDR3, so it is likely a read error. Because the CDR3's place on the DNA is in doubt, the DNA is left out and the CDR3 is given as listed by TCRdb. The gene calls are TRBV27 and TRBJ1-2; the D call in the table, TRBD1, was not verified against the DNA. From germline, CDR1 is MNHEY and CDR2 SMNVEV (reference sequence). The CDR3 sequence runs 9 residues, both termini included. The CDR3 region is CASRPLTGS.

This clone was seen just once. V gene TRBV19 combines with J gene TRBJ1-1; D may be TRBD1 (5 bases). Germline V gives CDR1 LNHDA, CDR2 SQIVND (reference sequence). The CDR3 contains 15 residues. The ends were cut back, 3 bases at V and 1 base at J, with 12 bases in the middle. The CDR3 loop is CASSMGGAANTEAFF. The CDR3 nucleotides read TGTGCCAGTAGTATGGGCGGGGCAGCGAACACTGAAGCTTTCTTT.

J is TRBJ2-5 and V is TRBV15; TRBD2 agrees at 11 bases. The V gene end was trimmed by 0 bases and the J gene end by 5 bases; junction bases not matched to a gene: 11. This CDR3 has 18 amino acids. Germline V gene sequence: CDR1 LNHNV, CDR2 YYDKDF (reference sequence). In DNA, the CDR3 is TGTGCCACCAGCAGAGATTTAACTAGCGGGGGCCCGGGGGAGACCCAGTACTTC. Protein: CATSRDLTSGGPGETQYF.

A remark on this clone: This same CDR3 is encoded by further DNA sequences in the sample. As DNA, the CDR3 is TGTGCCAGCTCACCAAGCGGACCGAACACTGAAGCTTTCTTT. Protein sequence: CASSPSGPNTEAFF. The rearrangement joins TRBV18 to TRBJ1-1; D remains unclear. Trimming shortened V by 2 bases and J by 1 base, and 8 bases separated the two germline ends. CDR1 and CDR2 (germline): KGHSH, LQKENI. The CDR3 loop spans 14 amino acids.

This clone has only one observation. V usage is TRBV5-1 and J usage is TRBJ1-6, with D possibly matching TRBD1 (5 bases). Germline-derived CDR1 and CDR2 are SGHRS and YFSETQ. CDR3 length: 15 residues. Between the trimmed V and J ends, which lost 2 bases and 7 bases, there was a span of 13 bases. CDR3 region: CASSFSGKGNSPLHF. The CDR3 nucleotides are TGCGCCAGCAGCTTCTCAGGGAAGGGAAATTCACCCCTCCACTTT.

V usage is TRBV10-3 and J usage is TRBJ2-7; TRBD2 might be the D (5 bases). The germline CDR1 and CDR2 sequences are ENHRY and SYGVKD. The CDR3 is 12 amino acids. V was shortened by 8 bases and J by 3 bases, with 11 bases between the two germline ends. CDR3 loop: CAIRTGDYEQYF. The DNA for the CDR3 is TGTGCCATCCGGACTGGGGACTACGAGCAGTACTTC.

CDR3 loop: CASSVPGQGISGNTIYF. CDR3 nucleotides: TGTGCCAGCTCAGTACCGGGACAGGGTATCTCTGGAAACACCATATATTTT. The chain combines TRBV18 with TRBJ1-3; 9 bases fit TRBD1. The germline V gene encodes CDR1 KGHSH and CDR2 LQKENI. With V trimmed by 5 bases and J by 0 bases, 8 bases remained unmatched. This CDR3 spans 17 amino acids. Based on the CDR3 plus reference TRBV18 and TRBJ1-3, the full variable domain is NAGVMQNPRHLVRRRGQEARLRCSPMKGHSHVYWYRQLPEEGLKFMVYLQKENIIDESGMPKERFSAEFPKEGPSILRIQQVVRGDSAAYFCASSVPGQGISGNTIYFGEGSWLTVV.

The genes are TRBV7-3 and TRBJ1-3; 7 bases are shared with TRBD1. Germline V lookup: CDR1 SGHTA, CDR2 FQGTGA. The CDR3 contains 17 residues. Trimming took 2 bases from V and 0 from J; bases not matched to a gene: 7. CDR3: CASSLVRDRFSGNTIYF. The CDR3 DNA is TGTGCCAGCAGCTTAGTTAGGGACAGATTCTCTGGAAACACCATATATTTT.

This clone came up once. The V gene is TRBV6-1, the J gene TRBJ1-1, with D possibly matching TRBD1 (5 bases). CDR1 MNHNS and CDR2 SASEGT come from the germline V gene. The CDR3 consists of 13 residues. The germline V and J ends were trimmed by 5 bases and 3 bases, with 10 bases remaining between them. The CDR3 DNA follows: TGTGCCAGCAGTCCCGCGGGGGACACTGAAGCTTTCTTT. It yields the protein CASSPAGDTEAFF.

The chain recombines TRBV6-1 with TRBJ1-5, with unresolved D. CDR1 is MNHNS, CDR2 SASEGT, per germline. V gave up 5 bases and J gave up 2 bases, with 13 bases separating them. This CDR3 comprises 15 residues. CDR3 amino acids: CASSPVTPGNQPQHF. The CDR3 nucleotides are TGTGCCAGCAGTCCCGTCACCCCCGGCAATCAGCCCCAGCATTTT.

CDR3 residues: CASSYTGNSGNTIYF. The CDR3 nucleotides read TGTGCCAGCAGCTACACAGGAAACTCTGGAAACACCATATATTTT. The V call is TRBV9, the J call TRBJ1-3; tentative D call: TRBD1 (5 bases). This CDR3 region has 15 residues. Trimming shortened V by 4 bases and J by 0 bases, and 11 bases separated the two germline ends. The germline V gene has CDR1 SGDLS and CDR2 YYNGEE.

This rearrangement joins TRBV6-5 to TRBJ2-7; 7 positions match TRBD1. The CDR3 loop spans 11 amino acids. Germline V gene data show CDR1 as MNHEY and CDR2 as SVGAGI. V was pared by 8 bases and J by 7 bases, with 5 bases of the junction left unmatched. CDR3 residues: CASATGFEQYF. The CDR3 DNA reads TGTGCCAGCGCGACAGGGTTTGAGCAGTACTTC.

The chain recombines TRBV28 with TRBJ1-1; 8 bases agree with TRBD1. Germline CDR1 is MDHEN and CDR2 is SYDVKM. Germline trimming cut 2 bases from V and 1 base from J; bases unmatched to any gene: 3. The CDR3 is 15 residues long. The CDR3 here is CASSLAGTGNTEAFF. In DNA form, the CDR3 reads TGTGCCAGCAGTTTAGCCGGGACAGGGAACACTGAAGCTTTCTTT.

The chain employs TRBV30 and TRBJ1-4; 8 nucleotides agree with TRBD1. The CDR3 sequence is 11 residues long. V lost 0 bases to trimming and J lost 17 bases; unmatched junction nucleotides: 5. In germline, CDR1 is GTSNPN, CDR2 SVGIG (reference sequence). CDR3 sequence reads: CAWSVRDRQFF. The CDR3 region has the DNA TGTGCCTGGAGTGTACGGGACAGGCAATTTTTT. Supplemented by reference TRBV30 and TRBJ1-4, the full variable domain reads SQTIHQWPATLVQPVGSPLSLECTVEGTSNPNLYWYRQAAGRGLQLLFYSVGIGQISSEVPQNLSASRPQDRQFILSSKKLLLSDSGFYLCAWSVRDRQFFGSGTQLSVL.

The chain combines TRBV10-1 with TRBJ2-3, with D possibly matching TRBD1 (6 bases). Germline CDR1 WNHNN, CDR2 SYGVQD (reference sequence). The CDR3 length is 15 residues. V was pared by 3 bases and J by 1 base, with 11 bases between. The CDR3 nucleotides read TGCGCCAGCAGTGACGGCAGGGGCCGCACAGATACGCAGTATTTT. Its translation is CASSDGRGRTDTQYF.

The chain has TRBV5-6 and TRBJ2-5, with D possibly TRBD2 on 6 matching bases. This CDR3 spans 14 amino acids. Germline V CDR1 and CDR2: SGHDT, YYEEEE. Trimming shortened V by 3 bases and J by 2 bases, and 11 bases separated the two germline ends. The CDR3 coding sequence is TGTGCCAGCAGCTCCCTAGGGAGGCAAGAGACCCAGTACTTC. It specifies CASSSLGRQETQYF.

Details on this clone: The same CDR3 also results from other DNA sequences found in this sample. The chain uses TRBV5-1 and TRBJ1-6, with a tentative D call TRBD1 (6 bases). Germline loops: CDR1 SGHRS, CDR2 YFSETQ. This CDR3 comprises 14 residues. V lost 0 bases, J lost 7 bases, and 8 bases lay in between. Written as DNA, the CDR3 is TGCGCCAGCAGCTTGGGGACAGCGAATTCACCCCTCCACTTT. Its translation is CASSLGTANSPLHF.

This clone came up a few times. This same CDR3 is encoded by further DNA sequences in the sample. J is TRBJ1-4 and V is TRBV4-2, with unresolved D. V lost 0 bases and J 0 bases, leaving 11 bases between the germline ends. Germline V CDR1 and CDR2: LGHNA, YNFKEQ. The CDR3 totals 17 residues. The CDR3 DNA reads TGTGCCAGCAGCCAAGAGGGAAGCTATTCAACTAATGAAAAACTGTTTTTT. Its translation is CASSQEGSYSTNEKLFF.

In the case of this clone: The junction departs from the called germline gene at one end, perhaps through a read error. V and J are TRBV7-7 and TRBJ1-1, with D possibly TRBD1 on 5 matching bases. The CDR3 contains 15 residues. Germline values: CDR1 SSHAT, CDR2 FNYEAQ (reference sequence). CDR3 coding DNA: TGTGCTAGCAGCTTAGAGGGGATTCATCAGTGGGGAGCTTTCTTT. Translating it yields CASSLEGIHQWGAFF.

This rearrangement joins TRBV28 to TRBJ2-1; D might be TRBD1 or TRBD2, each matching 5 bases. This CDR3 contains 12 residues. Trimming stripped 6 bases from V and 5 bases from J, with 8 bases between. Germline loops: CDR1 MDHEN, CDR2 SYDVKM. CDR3 DNA: TGTGCCAGCAGGATGGGGGACAATGAGCAGTTCTTC. Encoded protein: CASRMGDNEQFF.

The chain has TRBV11-2 and TRBJ1-6, with TRBD1 identical over 7 bases. Germline loops: CDR1 SGHAT, CDR2 FQNNGV. The J segment lost 4 bases and the V segment lost 5 bases, leaving 8 bases of the junction unmatched. The length of the CDR3 is 16 residues. CDR3 nucleotide sequence: TGTGCCAGCAGCCAGGGGGGACTGCTTTATAATTCACCCCTCCACTTT. It translates to CASSQGGLLYNSPLHF.

The rearrangement uses TRBV2 and TRBJ2-7; 7 nucleotides agree with TRBD2. J gave up 3 bases and V 3 bases, and 5 bases lay outside the gene matches. Germline-derived CDR1 and CDR2 are SNHLY and FYNNEI. CDR3 length: 14 amino acids. The CDR3 sequence is CASSDASGGYEQYF. CDR3 coding DNA: TGTGCCAGCAGTGACGCTTCGGGGGGCTACGAGCAGTACTTC. The whole variable domain, remainder taken from reference TRBV2 and TRBJ2-7, is EPEVTQTPSHQVTQMGQEVILRCVPISNHLYFYWYRQILGQKVEFLVSFYNNEISEKSEIFDDQFSVERPDGSNFTLKIRSTKLEDSAMYFCASSDASGGYEQYFGPGTRLTVT.